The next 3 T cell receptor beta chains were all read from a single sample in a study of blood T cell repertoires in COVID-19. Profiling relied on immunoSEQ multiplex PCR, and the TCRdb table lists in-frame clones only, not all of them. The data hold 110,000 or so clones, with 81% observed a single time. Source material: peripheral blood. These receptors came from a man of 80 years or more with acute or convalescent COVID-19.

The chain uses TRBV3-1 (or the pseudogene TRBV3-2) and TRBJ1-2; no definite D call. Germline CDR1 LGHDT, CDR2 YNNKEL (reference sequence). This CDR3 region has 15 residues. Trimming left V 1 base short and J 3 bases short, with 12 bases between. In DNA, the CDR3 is TGTGCCAGCAGCCAAGCATGGCAGCGGGACTATGGCTACACCTTC. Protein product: CASSQAWQRDYGYTF.

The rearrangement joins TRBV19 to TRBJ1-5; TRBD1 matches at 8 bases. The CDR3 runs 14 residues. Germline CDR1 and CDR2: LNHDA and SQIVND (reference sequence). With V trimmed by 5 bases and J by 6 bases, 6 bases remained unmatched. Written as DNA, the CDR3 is TGTGCCAGTAGTGGAACAGGGGGGCCTCAGCCCCAGCATTTT. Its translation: CASSGTGGPQPQHF.

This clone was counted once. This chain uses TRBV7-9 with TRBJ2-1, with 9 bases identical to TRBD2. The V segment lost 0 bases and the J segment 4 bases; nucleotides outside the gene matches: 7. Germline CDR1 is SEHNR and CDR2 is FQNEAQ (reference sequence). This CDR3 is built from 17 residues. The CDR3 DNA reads TGTGCCAGCAGCTTAGCTTTGTCTAGCGGGATATACAATGAGCAGTTCTTC. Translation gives CASSLALSSGIYNEQFF. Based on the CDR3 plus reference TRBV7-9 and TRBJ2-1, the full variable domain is DTGVSQNPRHKITKRGQNVTFRCDPISEHNRLYWYRQTLGQGPEFLTYFQNEAQLEKSRLLSDRFSAERPKGSFSTLEIQRTEQGDSAMYLCASSLALSSGIYNEQFFGPGTRLTVL.